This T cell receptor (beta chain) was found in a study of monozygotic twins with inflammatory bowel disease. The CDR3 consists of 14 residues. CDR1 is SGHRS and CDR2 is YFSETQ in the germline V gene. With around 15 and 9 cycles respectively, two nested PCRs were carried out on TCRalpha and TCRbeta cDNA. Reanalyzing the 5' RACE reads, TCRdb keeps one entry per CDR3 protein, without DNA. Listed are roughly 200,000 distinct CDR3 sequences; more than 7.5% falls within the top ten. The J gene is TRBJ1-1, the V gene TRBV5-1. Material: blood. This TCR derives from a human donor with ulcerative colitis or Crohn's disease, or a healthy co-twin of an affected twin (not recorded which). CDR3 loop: CASSPEWTGTEAFF.